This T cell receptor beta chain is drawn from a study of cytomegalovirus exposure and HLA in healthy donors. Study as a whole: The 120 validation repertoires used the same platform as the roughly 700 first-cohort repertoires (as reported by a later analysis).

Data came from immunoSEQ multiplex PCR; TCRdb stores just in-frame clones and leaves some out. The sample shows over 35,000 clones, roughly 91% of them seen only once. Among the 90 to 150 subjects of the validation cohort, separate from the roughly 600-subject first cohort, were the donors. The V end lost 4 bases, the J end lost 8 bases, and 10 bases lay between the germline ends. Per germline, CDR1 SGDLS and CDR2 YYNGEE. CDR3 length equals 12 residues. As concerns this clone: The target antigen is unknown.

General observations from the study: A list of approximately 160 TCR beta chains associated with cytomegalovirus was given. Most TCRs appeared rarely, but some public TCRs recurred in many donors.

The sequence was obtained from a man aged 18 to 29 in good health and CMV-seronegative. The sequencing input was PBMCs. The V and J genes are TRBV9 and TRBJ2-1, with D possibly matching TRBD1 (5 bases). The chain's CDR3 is CASSLKGDEQFF. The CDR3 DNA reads TGTGCCAGCAGCTTGAAAGGGGATGAGCAGTTCTTC.